The 25 T cell receptor beta chains below all came from one sample that was sequenced in a study of blood T cell repertoires in COVID-19. Assay used: immunoSEQ multiplex PCR; TCRdb lists only in-frame clones, some missing. This table holds about 260,000 clones, about four fifths found once. Source material: peripheral blood. The receptors come from a woman between 50 and 59 years old who had recovered from COVID-19.

The J gene is TRBJ1-2, the V gene TRBV10-3; D not certain. The CDR3 runs to 14 residues. Trimming removed 3 bases at V and 6 bases at J, with 14 bases between. CDR1 is ENHRY, CDR2 SYGVKD, per germline. CDR3 sequence (DNA): TGTGCCATCAGTGACCTTACGGGAGGGAATGGCTACACCTTC. Translating gives CAISDLTGGNGYTF.

The chain carries TRBV5-1 and TRBJ2-5; weak D call: TRBD2 (7 bases). The V gene's germline CDR1 is SGHRS and CDR2 YFSETQ. V was clipped by 2 bases and J by 5 bases, with 13 bases between them. This CDR3 has 14 residues. The DNA of the CDR3 is TGCGCCAGCAGCTTATCAGGGGAGGGGGAGACCCAGTACTTC. Translated, it gives CASSLSGEGETQYF.

The J gene is TRBJ2-7, the V gene TRBV28; D is uncertain. Deletions cut 4 bases from V and 2 bases from J, with 12 bases between. CDR3 length equals 14 residues. Germline values: CDR1 MDHEN, CDR2 SYDVKM. In nucleotides, the CDR3 is TGTGCCAGCAGTTCCCAGGCGCCAGCCTACGAGCAGTACTTC. Translation: CASSSQAPAYEQYF.

The chain links TRBV2 to TRBJ2-3, with TRBD2 matching over 7 bases. This CDR3 is 14 amino acids long. CDR1 SNHLY and CDR2 FYNNEI come from the germline V gene. After removal of 8 bases from V and 3 bases from J, the junction contained 8 bases not matched to a gene. The CDR3 nucleotides read TGTGCCAGCTTGGGAGCGGGGAGGACAGATACGCAGTATTTT. Amino acids: CASLGAGRTDTQYF. The whole variable domain, filled in from reference TRBV2 and TRBJ2-3, reads EPEVTQTPSHQVTQMGQEVILRCVPISNHLYFYWYRQILGQKVEFLVSFYNNEISEKSEIFDDQFSVERPDGSNFTLKIRSTKLEDSAMYFCASLGAGRTDTQYFGPGTRLTVL.

In the case of this clone: This sample includes further DNA sequences coding for the same CDR3. This rearrangement joins TRBV28 to TRBJ1-2; maybe TRBD1 (5 bases). This CDR3 spans 15 amino acids. CDR1 and CDR2 (germline): MDHEN, SYDVKM. Trimming took 4 bases from V and 0 from J, leaving 12 bases between them. The CDR3 DNA reads as TGTGCCAGCAGTTCCCCGGGGGGAGCTAACTATGGCTACACCTTC. This sequence encodes CASSSPGGANYGYTF.

The rearrangement uses TRBV24-1 and TRBJ1-4; D call uncertain. The germline V gene encodes CDR1 KGHDR and CDR2 SFDVKD. V lost 0 bases to trimming and J lost 10 bases, with 5 bases between them. There are 12 residues in the CDR3. The CDR3 here is CATSDLRGKLFF. The CDR3 bases are TGTGCCACCAGTGATTTGCGGGGAAAACTGTTTTTT.

The rearrangement uses TRBV7-9 and TRBJ1-2; D is possibly TRBD1 (6 bases). The CDR3 contains 13 residues. Trimming stripped 0 bases from V and 6 bases from J, with 8 bases between. Germline CDR1 reads SEHNR; CDR2 reads FQNEAQ (reference sequence). The CDR3 reads CASSLATGNGYTF. Here the CDR3 DNA reads TGTGCCAGCAGCTTAGCTACAGGGAATGGCTACACCTTC.

The rearrangement links TRBV7-6 to TRBJ2-5; TRBD1 matches 12 bases. Germline V gives CDR1 SGHVS, CDR2 FNYEAQ. CDR3 length equals 15 residues. The ends lost 5 bases at V and 4 bases at J; junction bases unmatched: 5. CDR3 DNA: TGTGCCAGCAGCAGGGGACAGGGGGCCAGAGAGACCCAGTACTTC. Its protein is CASSRGQGARETQYF.

J is TRBJ2-2 and V is TRBV7-3, with D maybe TRBD2 (6 bases). Germline CDR1 is SGHTA and CDR2 is FQGTGA. The CDR3 loop spans 13 amino acids. V was cut by 5 bases and J by 6 bases, with 10 bases left in between. DNA of the CDR3: TGTGCCAGCAGCGCATGGGAGGCCGGGGAGCTGTTTTTT. It is translated as CASSAWEAGELFF.

The chain uses TRBV3-1 (or the pseudogene TRBV3-2) and TRBJ1-4; a weak D match, TRBD1 (6 bases). Germline V CDR1 and CDR2: LGHDT, YNNKEL (reference sequence). This CDR3 has 14 residues. V lost 5 bases, J lost 3 bases, and 10 bases lay in between. This CDR3 reads CASSSEGANEKLFF. The DNA of the CDR3 is TGTGCCAGCAGCTCCGAGGGGGCTAATGAAAAACTGTTTTTT.

The chain is built from TRBV30 and TRBJ2-1; 10 bases fit TRBD2. The ends lost 1 base at V and 7 bases at J; junction bases unmatched: 13. This CDR3 contains 17 residues. Germline CDR1 reads GTSNPN; CDR2 reads SVGIG (reference sequence). CDR3 nucleotide sequence: TGTGCCTGGAGTGATCTGGTAGCGGGGGGCCCAACTAATGAGCAGTTCTTC. Encoded protein: CAWSDLVAGGPTNEQFF.

This chain uses TRBV5-1 with TRBJ1-1, with D perhaps matching TRBD1 (5 bases). The CDR3 contains 15 residues. The germline CDR1 and CDR2 sequences are SGHRS and YFSETQ. The V end was cut by 1 base, the J end by 3 bases, with 13 bases between. The CDR3 region is CASSLSAGLDTEAFF. CDR3 nucleotide sequence: TGCGCCAGCAGCTTGAGCGCAGGGTTGGACACTGAAGCTTTCTTT.

This sequence joins TRBV30 and TRBJ1-6; no firm D call. Germline-derived CDR1 and CDR2 are GTSNPN and SVGIG (reference sequence). The CDR3 is 15 amino acids. The V and J ends lost 1 base and 5 bases respectively, with 12 bases between them. The CDR3 nucleotides read TGTGCCTGGAGTGCTGGGCAGACCAATAATTCACCCCTCCACTTT. Its translation is CAWSAGQTNNSPLHF. The variable domain in full, completed from reference TRBV30 and TRBJ1-6, reads SQTIHQWPATLVQPVGSPLSLECTVEGTSNPNLYWYRQAAGRGLQLLFYSVGIGQISSEVPQNLSASRPQDRQFILSSKKLLLSDSGFYLCAWSAGQTNNSPLHFGNGTRLTVT.

The chain links TRBV2 to TRBJ1-1, with D unresolved. This CDR3 spans 12 amino acids. The germline V gene encodes CDR1 SNHLY and CDR2 FYNNEI. Trimming left V 2 bases short and J 1 base short, with 2 bases between. The CDR3 region has the DNA TGTGCCAGCAGTGAACAGAACACTGAAGCTTTCTTT. This sequence encodes CASSEQNTEAFF.

The chain couples TRBV5-4 to TRBJ1-2, with 8 bases identical to TRBD1. Germline assignment: CDR1 SGHNT and CDR2 YYREEE (reference sequence). V was pared by 4 bases and J by 6 bases, with 14 bases of the junction left unmatched. CDR3 length equals 16 residues. As DNA, the CDR3 is TGTGCCAGCAGCCAACAGGGAGGACAGGGAGTAGATGGCTACACCTTC. Encoded protein: CASSQQGGQGVDGYTF.

The chain combines TRBV5-6 with TRBJ2-7; D is possibly TRBD1 (6 bases). V was shortened by 5 bases and J by 5 bases, with 14 bases between the two germline ends. Germline V gives CDR1 SGHDT, CDR2 YYEEEE. The CDR3 runs 13 residues. CDR3 in DNA: TGTGCCAGCAGTTCAGGGGTCCGGGACGAGCAGTACTTC. This codes for CASSSGVRDEQYF.

The rearrangement links TRBV19 to TRBJ1-2; 11 bases line up with TRBD1. The V and J ends lost 5 bases and 4 bases, in that order; junction bases with no gene match: 6. The CDR3 runs to 15 residues. Germline values: CDR1 LNHDA, CDR2 SQIVND (reference sequence). The DNA for the CDR3 is TGTGCCAGTAGTTCGCGGACAGGGGGCATCTATGGCTACACCTTC. It translates to CASSSRTGGIYGYTF.

This chain connects TRBV12-2 to TRBJ1-6; the table's TRBD1 call for D was not verified on the DNA. TRBV12-2 is a pseudogene. The CDR3 is 21 residues long. The DNA of the CDR3 is TGTGCAAGTCGCTTATCCCCAGGGGGGAAGGTCCCAGAAATTTATAATTCACCCCTCCACTTT. Amino acid sequence: CASRLSPGGKVPEIYNSPLHF.

This clone appeared once. The gene calls are TRBV3-1 (or the pseudogene TRBV3-2) and TRBJ1-2; 10 bases match TRBD1. In germline, CDR1 is LGHDT, CDR2 YNNKEL (reference sequence). V trimming: 0 bases; J trimming: 5 bases; junction bases outside the gene matches: 9. The CDR3 spans 17 residues. DNA of the CDR3: TGTGCCAGCAGCCAAGATGTTTGGACAGGGGGTCGGTATGGCTACACCTTC. This encodes CASSQDVWTGGRYGYTF.

This rearrangement joins TRBV7-2 to TRBJ2-1, with D unresolved. From germline, CDR1 is SGHTA and CDR2 FQGNSA. The CDR3 extends over 15 amino acids. Trimming removed 1 base at V and 0 bases at J, with 7 bases between. The CDR3 bases are TGTGCCAGCAGCTTAGACCATAGCTCCTACAATGAGCAGTTCTTC. It codes for CASSLDHSSYNEQFF.

The CDR3 protein is CASSIEQVEVSTEAFF. CDR3 bases: TGTGCCAGTAGTATAGAGCAGGTTGAAGTATCCACTGAAGCTTTCTTT. The chain couples TRBV19 to TRBJ1-1; D is ambiguous. The CDR3 sequence is 16 residues long. V dropped 0 bases and J dropped 4 bases, with 15 bases sitting between them. Germline assignment: CDR1 LNHDA and CDR2 SQIVND (reference sequence). Supplemented by reference TRBV19 and TRBJ1-1, the full variable domain reads DGGITQSPKYLFRKEGQNVTLSCEQNLNHDAMYWYRQDPGQGLRLIYYSQIVNDFQKGDIAEGYSVSREKKESFPLTVTSAQKNPTAFYLCASSIEQVEVSTEAFFGQGTRLTVV.

The V gene is TRBV5-4, the J gene TRBJ1-3; 7 nucleotides align to TRBD1. Looked up from germline, CDR1 is SGHNT and CDR2 is YYREEE (reference sequence). The CDR3 consists of 15 residues. J gave up 3 bases and V 4 bases, and 7 bases lay outside the gene matches. CDR3 bases: TGTGCCAGCAGCCCGTGGGACAGAGGTGGAAACACCATATATTTT. Translated: CASSPWDRGGNTIYF. The full variable domain, completed using reference TRBV5-4 and TRBJ1-3, is ETGVTQSPTHLIKTRGQQVTLRCSSQSGHNTVSWYQQALGQGPQFIFQYYREEENGRGNFPPRFSGLQFPNYSSELNVNALELDDSALYLCASSPWDRGGNTIYFGEGSWLTVV.

J is TRBJ2-7 and V is TRBV28; no clear D. Looked up from germline, CDR1 is MDHEN and CDR2 is SYDVKM. This CDR3 has 11 amino acids. Trimming stripped 5 bases from V and 9 bases from J, with 11 bases between. The CDR3 is CASSQTFAQYF. The CDR3 coding sequence is TGTGCCAGCAGTCAGACATTCGCGCAGTACTTC.

The gene calls are TRBV6-2 or TRBV6-3 and TRBJ2-1; 7 bases match TRBD1. The CDR3 extends over 15 amino acids. CDR1 is MNHEY and CDR2 is SVGEGT in the germline V gene. J gave up 2 bases and V 6 bases, and 7 bases lay outside the gene matches. The CDR3 sequence is CASSRFGTAYNEQFF. The CDR3 DNA reads TGTGCCAGCAGCCGCTTCGGGACAGCCTACAATGAGCAGTTCTTC.

This chain links TRBV4-1 with TRBJ2-7; TRBD1 might be the D (6 bases). Trimming shortened V by 1 base and J by 3 bases, and 19 bases separated the two germline ends. Germline V lookup: CDR1 MGHRA, CDR2 YSYEKL. The CDR3 covers 17 residues. The CDR3 DNA follows: TGCGCCAGCAGCCAAGCAGTGGCCGGACAGAACTTCTACGAGCAGTACTTC. This translates into CASSQAVAGQNFYEQYF.